This T cell receptor (beta chain) appears in the sequencing data of a study of OX40 agonist ivuxolimab in advanced cancers. The repertoire was sequenced with immunoSEQ multiplex PCR; TCRdb's copy has only in-frame clones and lacks some. Of tens of thousands of clones in the sample, about 90% were seen once. The V and J ends lost 4 bases and 7 bases respectively, with 14 bases between them. This CDR3 region has 14 residues. Germline V lookup: CDR1 SGHAT, CDR2 FQDESV (reference sequence). The chain has TRBV11-1 and TRBJ2-1; D is unclear. The origin of this receptor is an adult with an advanced solid tumor such as melanoma, head and neck, liver or kidney cancer. This sample comprised CD4+ or CD8+ T cells sorted from blood, obtained in a trial of the OX40 agonist ivuxolimab. As DNA, the CDR3 is TGTGCCAGCAGCTCCGAACCGAAGGAAAATGAGCAGTTCTTC. Amino acids: CASSSEPKENEQFF. The whole variable domain, remainder taken from reference TRBV11-1 and TRBJ2-1, is EAEVAQSPRYKITEKSQAVAFWCDPISGHATLYWYRQILGQGPELLVQFQDESVVDDSQLPKDRFSAERLKGVDSTLKIQPAELGDSAMYLCASSSEPKENEQFFGPGTRLTVL.